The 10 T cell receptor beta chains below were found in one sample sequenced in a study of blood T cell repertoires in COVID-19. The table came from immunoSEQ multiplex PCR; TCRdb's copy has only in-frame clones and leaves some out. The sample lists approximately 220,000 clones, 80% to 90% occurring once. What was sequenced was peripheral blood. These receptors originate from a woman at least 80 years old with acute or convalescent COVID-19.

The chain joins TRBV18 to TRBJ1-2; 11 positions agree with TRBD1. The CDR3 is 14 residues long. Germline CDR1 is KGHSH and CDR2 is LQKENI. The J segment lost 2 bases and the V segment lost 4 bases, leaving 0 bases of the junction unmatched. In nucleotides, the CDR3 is TGTGCCAGCTCACGGGACAGGGGGAACTATGGCTACACCTTC. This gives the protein CASSRDRGNYGYTF.

This CDR3 is CASSLEEYTEAFF. CDR3 nucleotide sequence: TGCGCCAGCAGCTTGGAGGAGTACACTGAAGCTTTCTTT. The chain employs TRBV5-1 and TRBJ1-1; D gene unclear. Germline V lookup: CDR1 SGHRS, CDR2 YFSETQ. Trimming took off 0 bases at V and 3 bases at J, with 6 bases between the two ends. The CDR3 totals 13 residues.

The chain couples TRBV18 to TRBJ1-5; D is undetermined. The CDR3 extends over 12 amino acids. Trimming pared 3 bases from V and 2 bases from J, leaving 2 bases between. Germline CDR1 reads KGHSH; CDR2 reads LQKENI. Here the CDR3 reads CASSPGNQPQHF. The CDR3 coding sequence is TGTGCCAGCTCACCCGGCAATCAGCCCCAGCATTTT. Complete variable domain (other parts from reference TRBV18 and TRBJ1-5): NAGVMQNPRHLVRRRGQEARLRCSPMKGHSHVYWYRQLPEEGLKFMVYLQKENIIDESGMPKERFSAEFPKEGPSILRIQQVVRGDSAAYFCASSPGNQPQHFGDGTRLSIL.

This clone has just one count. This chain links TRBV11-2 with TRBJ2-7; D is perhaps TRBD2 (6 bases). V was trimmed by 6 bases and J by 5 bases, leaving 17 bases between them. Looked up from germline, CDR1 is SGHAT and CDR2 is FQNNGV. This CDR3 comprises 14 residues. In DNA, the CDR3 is TGTGCCAGCAGGGGACTCAGGTCCCACCACGAGCAGTACTTC. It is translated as CASRGLRSHHEQYF.

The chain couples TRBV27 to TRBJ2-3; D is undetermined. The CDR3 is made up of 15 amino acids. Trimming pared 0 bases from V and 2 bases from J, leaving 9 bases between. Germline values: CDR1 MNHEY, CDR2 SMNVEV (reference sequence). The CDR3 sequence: CASSLSQAPTDTQYF. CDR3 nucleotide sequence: TGTGCCAGCAGTTTATCGCAGGCGCCCACAGATACGCAGTATTTT.

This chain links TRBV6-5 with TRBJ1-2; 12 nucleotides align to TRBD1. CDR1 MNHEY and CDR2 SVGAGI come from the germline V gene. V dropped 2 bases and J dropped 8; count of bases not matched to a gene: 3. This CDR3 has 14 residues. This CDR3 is CASSYEGTGGGYTF. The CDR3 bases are TGTGCCAGCAGTTACGAGGGGACAGGGGGCGGCTACACCTTC.

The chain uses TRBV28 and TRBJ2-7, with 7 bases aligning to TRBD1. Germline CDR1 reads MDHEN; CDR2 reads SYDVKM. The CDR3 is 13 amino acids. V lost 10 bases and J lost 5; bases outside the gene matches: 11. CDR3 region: CATHSTGTNEQYF. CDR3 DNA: TGTGCCACCCACTCGACAGGGACAAACGAGCAGTACTTC.

CDR3 DNA sequence: TGTGCCAGCAGCCAAGTACATGGGGAGTCGGCGGGGGGGCGAATTAATGATGAGCAGTTCTTC. This codes for CASSQVHGESAGGRINDEQFF. The chain has TRBV14 and TRBJ2-1; 9 bases align to TRBD2. Germline CDR1 and CDR2: SGHDN and FVKESK. This CDR3 has 21 amino acids. V trimming: 1 base; J trimming: 8 bases; junction bases outside the gene matches: 24.

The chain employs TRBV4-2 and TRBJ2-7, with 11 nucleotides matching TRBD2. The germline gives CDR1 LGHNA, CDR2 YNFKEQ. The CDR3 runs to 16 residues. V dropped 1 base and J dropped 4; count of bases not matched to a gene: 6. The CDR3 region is CASSQVLAGGTYEQYF. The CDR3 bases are TGTGCCAGCAGCCAAGTTTTAGCGGGAGGGACATACGAGCAGTACTTC.

CDR3 in amino acids: CASSIVRATNEKLFF. CDR3 coding DNA: TGTGCCAGTAGTATTGTCCGGGCAACTAATGAAAAACTGTTTTTT. The J gene is TRBJ1-4, the V gene TRBV19; D unclear. Trimming took off 3 bases at V and 0 bases at J, with 8 bases between the two ends. Germline V gene lookup returns CDR1 LNHDA and CDR2 SQIVND (reference sequence). The CDR3 has 15 residues.